The next 19 T cell receptor beta chains were all read from a single sample in a study of cytomegalovirus exposure and HLA in healthy donors. PCR employed 60 Vbeta and 13 Jbeta primers. Profiled with immunoSEQ multiplex PCR; TCRdb holds only in-frame clones, not every one. The sample consists of 150,000 to 200,000 clones, nearly 70% of them appearing once. Sequencing used PBMCs. These receptor sequences come from a man aged 25 to 45 in good health and CMV-seropositive.

V and J are TRBV5-8 and TRBJ2-1; 8 bases fit TRBD2. The CDR3 spans 13 residues. Trimming took 4 bases from V and 9 from J; bases not matched to a gene: 6. Germline CDR1 and CDR2: SGHTS and YDEGEE. The CDR3 loop is CASSTTGGIEQFF. The CDR3 DNA follows: TGTGCCAGCAGCACGACGGGGGGGATTGAGCAGTTCTTC. Full variable domain (rest looked up from reference TRBV5-8 and TRBJ2-1): EAGVTQSPTHLIKTRGQQATLRCSPISGHTSVYWYQQALGLGLQFLLWYDEGEERNRGNFPPRFSGRQFPNYSSELNVNALELEDSALYLCASSTTGGIEQFFGPGTRLTVL.

This clone is a singleton in its sample. V gene TRBV29-1 combines with J gene TRBJ2-7; D is uncertain. The CDR3 has 13 residues. Trimming removed 1 base at V and 1 base at J, with 8 bases between. Germline values: CDR1 SQVTM, CDR2 ANQGSEA. The CDR3: CSVEVGRSYEQYF. The CDR3 bases are TGCAGCGTTGAAGTTGGGCGATCCTACGAGCAGTACTTC.

This clone was seen a single time. The rearrangement links TRBV5-1 to TRBJ2-2; a possible D gene is TRBD1 (5 bases). The CDR3 extends over 15 amino acids. V lost 1 base to trimming and J lost 0 bases, with 7 bases between them. The germline gives CDR1 SGHRS, CDR2 YFSETQ. CDR3 region: CASSLPTANTGELFF. DNA of the CDR3: TGCGCCAGCAGCTTGCCGACAGCGAACACCGGGGAGCTGTTTTTT.

This clone was observed a handful of times. The CDR3 DNA is TGTGCCTGGAGTGCCGACAGACTAGCGGGAGGGACTAGGGAGCAGTACTTC. Translating it yields CAWSADRLAGGTREQYF. The chain combines TRBV30 with TRBJ2-7; 14 positions agree with TRBD2. Unmatched junction bases numbered 12, after V lost 1 base and J lost 7 bases. The germline CDR1 and CDR2 sequences are GTSNPN and SVGIG (reference sequence). The CDR3 contains 17 residues.

The chain employs TRBV5-1 and TRBJ1-1; no firm D call. The V end lost 4 bases, the J end lost 0 bases, and 13 bases lay between the germline ends. Germline CDR1 reads SGHRS; CDR2 reads YFSETQ. The CDR3 has 15 residues. The CDR3 DNA sequence: TGCGCCAGCAGCCCACCTCGGGTCATGAACACTGAAGCTTTCTTT. The encoded protein is CASSPPRVMNTEAFF.

V usage is TRBV10-3 and J usage is TRBJ2-7; TRBD2 aligns across 9 bases. After removal of 5 bases from V and 0 bases from J, the junction contained 5 bases not matched to a gene. CDR3 length: 15 residues. CDR1 and CDR2 from the germline V gene are ENHRY and SYGVKD. The CDR3 nucleotides are TGTGCCATCAGTCGCCGTAGCGGGAGCTCCTACGAGCAGTACTTC. It translates to CAISRRSGSSYEQYF.

V and J are TRBV18 and TRBJ2-3, with TRBD1 as a possible D gene (6 bases). Germline CDR1 is KGHSH and CDR2 is LQKENI. This CDR3 spans 16 amino acids. Trimming took off 1 base at V and 0 bases at J, with 11 bases between the two ends. The CDR3 reads CASSPRAGASTDTQYF. The CDR3 DNA follows: TGTGCCAGCTCACCACGGGCAGGGGCTAGCACAGATACGCAGTATTTT.

The chain is built from TRBV4-1 and TRBJ2-7; TRBD1 aligns across 8 bases. The CDR3 has 14 amino acids. With 1 base clipped from V and 4 bases from J, the junction kept 3 bases outside the gene matches. The germline V gene encodes CDR1 MGHRA and CDR2 YSYEKL. The CDR3 loop reads CASSQADRAYEQYF. The CDR3 DNA is TGCGCCAGCAGCCAAGCGGACAGGGCGTACGAGCAGTACTTC.

The table lists this clone with a few counts. CDR3 protein: CASSAGGQRTNNEQFF. In DNA, the CDR3 is TGTGCCAGCAGCGCCGGTGGACAAAGGACGAACAATGAGCAGTTCTTC. The gene calls are TRBV9 and TRBJ2-1; possible D gene TRBD1, 5 bases. From germline, CDR1 is SGDLS and CDR2 YYNGEE. V gave up 3 bases and J gave up 5 bases, with 18 bases separating them. This CDR3 is built from 16 residues.

Here the CDR3 reads CASSPYTTGETQYF. As DNA, the CDR3 is TGTGCCAGCAGCCCCTACACGACTGGAGAGACCCAGTACTTC. This chain connects TRBV7-8 to TRBJ2-5; D is uncertain. Germline values: CDR1 SGHVS, CDR2 FQNEAQ. There are 14 residues in the CDR3. The V end lost 5 bases, the J end lost 4 bases, and 14 bases lay between the germline ends.

The chain uses TRBV30 and TRBJ2-7; unclear D gene. V lost 2 bases, J lost 9 bases, and 11 bases lay in between. In germline, CDR1 is GTSNPN, CDR2 SVGIG (reference sequence). CDR3 length: 11 amino acids. The CDR3 here is CAWSPISGQYF. DNA for the CDR3: TGTGCCTGGAGTCCCATTTCCGGGCAGTACTTC.

This clone was observed a few times. The chain links TRBV14 to TRBJ1-3, with 8 bases lining up with TRBD1. Unmatched junction bases numbered 7, after V lost 2 bases and J lost 4 bases. The CDR3 length is 16 residues. Germline-derived CDR1 and CDR2 are SGHDN and FVKESK. As DNA, the CDR3 is TGTGCCAGCAGCCAACTTCAGGGGGCAAGAGGAAACACCATATATTTT. This codes for CASSQLQGARGNTIYF.

V usage is TRBV6-1 and J usage is TRBJ2-7, with a tentative D call TRBD2 (6 bases). Germline V gene data show CDR1 as MNHNS and CDR2 as SASEGT. The CDR3 is 12 residues long. The V and J ends lost 5 bases and 3 bases respectively, with 8 bases between them. As DNA, the CDR3 is TGTGCCAGCAGTCTTAGCGGCTACGAGCAGTACTTC. The encoded protein is CASSLSGYEQYF.

Only a few counts were recorded for this clone. V gene TRBV5-6 combines with J gene TRBJ1-1; 7 bases are a match to TRBD1. The CDR3 contains 17 residues. J lost 2 bases, V lost 3 bases, and 13 bases had no gene match. CDR1 and CDR2 (germline): SGHDT, YYEEEE. CDR3 in amino acids: CASSYYRGQGVNTEAFF. In DNA, the CDR3 is TGTGCCAGCAGCTACTACAGGGGCCAGGGGGTAAACACTGAAGCTTTCTTT.

The chain has TRBV6-5 and TRBJ2-1; TRBD2 is a possible D gene (6 bases). Trimming left V 2 bases short and J 8 bases short, with 13 bases between. CDR3 length: 14 amino acids. Germline-derived CDR1 and CDR2 are MNHEY and SVGAGI. The CDR3 protein is CASSYTSRVDEQFF. The CDR3 coding sequence is TGTGCCAGCAGTTACACTAGCAGGGTCGATGAGCAGTTCTTC.

The rearrangement uses TRBV19 and TRBJ1-4, with 9 positions matching TRBD1. V trimming: 1 base; J trimming: 5 bases; junction bases outside the gene matches: 2. This CDR3 contains 15 residues. Looked up from germline, CDR1 is LNHDA and CDR2 is SQIVND (reference sequence). CDR3 protein: CASSIGDRGNEKLFF. DNA for the CDR3: TGTGCCAGTAGTATAGGAGACAGGGGGAATGAAAAACTGTTTTTT.

This clone was counted a few times. The V gene is TRBV7-9, the J gene TRBJ2-1, with 8 bases fitting TRBD1. There are 15 residues in the CDR3. After removal of 1 base from V and 8 bases from J, the junction contained 7 bases not matched to a gene. Germline CDR1 SEHNR, CDR2 FQNEAQ (reference sequence). The DNA of the CDR3 is TGTGCCAGCAGCTTAGGACAGGGGTTATTCGATGAGCAGTTCTTC. Amino acids: CASSLGQGLFDEQFF.

This rearrangement joins TRBV6-4 to TRBJ2-7; TRBD1 agrees at 7 bases. There are 13 residues in the CDR3. Germline CDR1 reads MRHNA; CDR2 reads SNTAGT. The junction had 4 bases not matched to a gene; V was cut back by 4 bases and J by 4 bases. The CDR3: CASSVETGYEQYF. Written as DNA, the CDR3 is TGTGCCAGCAGTGTGGAGACAGGGTACGAGCAGTACTTC.

J is TRBJ2-3 and V is TRBV6-1, with D possibly matching TRBD2 (6 bases). Germline V gene lookup returns CDR1 MNHNS and CDR2 SASEGT. The CDR3 runs 17 residues. V was shortened by 2 bases and J by 0 bases, with 15 bases between the two germline ends. As DNA, the CDR3 is TGTGCCAGCAGTGAAATGGTGACTAGATCTAGCACAGATACGCAGTATTTT. Translated: CASSEMVTRSSTDTQYF.